The source of this T cell receptor (beta chain) is a study of blood T cell repertoires in COVID-19. Background on the study: The origin of the acute and convalescent COVID-19 samples was the United States, Italy and Spain.

Per the authors' pipeline: Estimates of nucleated cell counts were drawn from the amplification of reference gene primers. Sequenced by immunoSEQ multiplex PCR; TCRdb stores in-frame clones only, minus some. That table furnishes V, J and clone size, whereas the DNA furnished D and trimming. The sample has 200,000 to 300,000 clones, about 87% seen once; the top ten hold 0.95% to 1.5%. The sequence was obtained from a woman in her thirties or forties with acute COVID-19. Sequencing was performed on PBMCs or T cells enriched from blood (not recorded which).

CDR3 residues: CASSREGLDPFF. CDR3 nucleotide sequence: TGTGCCAGCAGCAGGGAAGGACTGGACCCGTTCTTC. The chain is built from TRBV3-1 (or the pseudogene TRBV3-2) and TRBJ2-1, with D perhaps matching TRBD2 (5 bases). This CDR3 spans 12 amino acids. CDR1 is LGHDT and CDR2 is YNNKEL in the germline V gene (reference sequence). Trimming stripped 5 bases from V and 15 bases from J, with 17 bases between.